A single sample gave rise to the 4 T cell receptor beta chains below, sequenced in a study of cytomegalovirus exposure and HLA in healthy donors. Both 60 Vbeta primers and 13 Jbeta primers went into the PCR. The protocol was immunoSEQ multiplex PCR, while the TCRdb copy is restricted to in-frame clones and leaves out a portion. The data hold 200,000 or so clones, with 82% observed a single time. The sequenced sample was PBMCs. The receptors shown here come from a boy aged 2 to 10 in good health and CMV-seronegative.

The chain has TRBV4-2 and TRBJ1-2; no firm D call. V lost 2 bases and J 8 bases, leaving 15 bases between the germline ends. CDR3 length: 14 residues. Germline CDR1 reads LGHNA; CDR2 reads YNFKEQ. The CDR3 spells CASSQNRDTRGYTF. CDR3 bases: TGTGCCAGCAGCCAAAACCGGGATACCCGGGGCTACACCTTC.

This rearrangement joins TRBV5-1 to TRBJ2-5; the D gene is possibly TRBD2 (7 bases). V was trimmed by 0 bases and J by 5 bases, leaving 11 bases between them. The germline gives CDR1 SGHRS, CDR2 YFSETQ. The CDR3 is made up of 14 amino acids. The DNA for the CDR3 is TGCGCCAGCAGCTTGGAGGGGGGGGCGGAGACCCAGTACTTC. Amino acid sequence: CASSLEGGAETQYF.

This clone has only a few counts. CDR3: CASSFPREHNNEQFF. In DNA, the CDR3 is TGTGCCAGCAGCTTCCCCCGGGAACACAACAATGAGCAGTTCTTC. V usage is TRBV7-8 and J usage is TRBJ2-1, with D perhaps matching TRBD2 (5 bases). With 3 bases removed from V and 5 bases from J, the gap between germline ends came to 14 bases. CDR1 SGHVS and CDR2 FQNEAQ come from the germline V gene. This CDR3 is built from 15 residues.

This clone was seen just once. The CDR3: CASSLTRGYQPQHF. In DNA form, the CDR3 reads TGTGCCAGCTCCTTGACTCGGGGTTACCAGCCCCAGCATTTT. V gene TRBV18 combines with J gene TRBJ1-5; D gene uncertain. In germline, CDR1 is KGHSH, CDR2 LQKENI. The CDR3 spans 14 residues. V was trimmed by 6 bases and J by 7 bases, leaving 16 bases between them.